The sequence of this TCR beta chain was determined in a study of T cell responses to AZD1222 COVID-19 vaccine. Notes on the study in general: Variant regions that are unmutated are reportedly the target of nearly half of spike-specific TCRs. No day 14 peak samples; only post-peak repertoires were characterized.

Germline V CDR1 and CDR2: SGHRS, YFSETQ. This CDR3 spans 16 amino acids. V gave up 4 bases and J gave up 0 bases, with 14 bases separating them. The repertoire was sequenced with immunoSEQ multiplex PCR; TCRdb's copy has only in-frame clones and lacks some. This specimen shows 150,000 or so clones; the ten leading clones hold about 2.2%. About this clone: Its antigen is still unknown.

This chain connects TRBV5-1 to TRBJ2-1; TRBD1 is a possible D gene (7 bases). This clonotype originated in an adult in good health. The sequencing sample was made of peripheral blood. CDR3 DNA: TGCGCCAGCAGCGTGGAGGGGGCGAGCTCCTACAATGAGCAGTTCTTC. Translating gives CASSVEGASSYNEQFF. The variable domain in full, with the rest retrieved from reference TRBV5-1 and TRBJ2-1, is KAGVTQTPRYLIKTRGQQVTLSCSPISGHRSVSWYQQTPGQGLQFLFEYFSETQRNKGNFPGRFSGRQFSNSRSEMNVSTLELGDSALYLCASSVEGASSYNEQFFGPGTRLTVL.